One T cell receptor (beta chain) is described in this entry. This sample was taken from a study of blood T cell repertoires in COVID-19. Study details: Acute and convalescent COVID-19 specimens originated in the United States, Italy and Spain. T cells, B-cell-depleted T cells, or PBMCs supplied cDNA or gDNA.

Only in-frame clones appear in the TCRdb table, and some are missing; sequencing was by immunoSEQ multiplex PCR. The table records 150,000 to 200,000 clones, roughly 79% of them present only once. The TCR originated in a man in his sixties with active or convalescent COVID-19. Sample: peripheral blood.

The CDR3 DNA follows: TGTGCCAGCAGCCCCGGACTAGCGGACCACACAGATACGCAGTATTTT. It translates to CASSPGLADHTDTQYF. The J gene is TRBJ2-3, the V gene TRBV7-3, with 10 bases that match TRBD2. This CDR3 region has 16 residues. Germline assignment: CDR1 SGHTA and CDR2 FQGTGA. J lost 2 bases, V lost 5 bases, and 7 bases had no gene match.